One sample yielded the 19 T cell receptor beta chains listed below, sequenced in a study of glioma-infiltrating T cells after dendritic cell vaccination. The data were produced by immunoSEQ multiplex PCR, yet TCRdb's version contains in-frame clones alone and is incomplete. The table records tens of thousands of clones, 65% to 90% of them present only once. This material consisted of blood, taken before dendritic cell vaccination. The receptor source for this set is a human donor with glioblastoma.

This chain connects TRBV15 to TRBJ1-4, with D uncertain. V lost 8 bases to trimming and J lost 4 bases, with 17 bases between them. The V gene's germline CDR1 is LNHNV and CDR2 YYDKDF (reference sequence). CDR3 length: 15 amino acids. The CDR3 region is CATGGRARSNEKLFF. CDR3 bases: TGTGCCACCGGAGGGAGGGCCCGAAGTAATGAAAAACTGTTTTTT. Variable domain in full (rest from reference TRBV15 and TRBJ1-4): DAMVIQNPRYQVTQFGKPVTLSCSQTLNHNVMYWYQQKSSQAPKLLFHYYDKDFNNEADTPDNFQSRRPNTSFCFLDIRSPGLGDTAMYLCATGGRARSNEKLFFGSGTQLSVL.

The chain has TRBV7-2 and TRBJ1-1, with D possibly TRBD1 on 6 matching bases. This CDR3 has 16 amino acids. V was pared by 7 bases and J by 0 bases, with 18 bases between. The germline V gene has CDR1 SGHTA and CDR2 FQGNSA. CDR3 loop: CASTSLGRGMNTEAFF. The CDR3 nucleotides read TGTGCCAGCACCTCGCTGGGCAGGGGTATGAACACTGAAGCTTTCTTT.

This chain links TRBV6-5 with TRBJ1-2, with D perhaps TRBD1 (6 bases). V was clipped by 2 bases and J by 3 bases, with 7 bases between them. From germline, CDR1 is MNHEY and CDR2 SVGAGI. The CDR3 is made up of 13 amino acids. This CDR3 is CASSYEGDYGYTF. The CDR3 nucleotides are TGTGCCAGCAGTTACGAGGGGGACTATGGCTACACCTTC.

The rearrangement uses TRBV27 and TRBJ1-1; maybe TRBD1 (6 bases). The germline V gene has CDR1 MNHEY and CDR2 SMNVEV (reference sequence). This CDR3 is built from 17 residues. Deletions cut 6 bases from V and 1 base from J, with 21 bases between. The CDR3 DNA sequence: TGTGCCAGCAGCACCAATCCTCCGGACAGACCGAACACTGAAGCTTTCTTT. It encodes CASSTNPPDRPNTEAFF.

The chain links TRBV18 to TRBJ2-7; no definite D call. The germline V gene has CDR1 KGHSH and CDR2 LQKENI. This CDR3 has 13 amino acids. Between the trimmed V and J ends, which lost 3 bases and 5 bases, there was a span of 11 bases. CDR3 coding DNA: TGTGCCAGCTCACCTAAACAGAGTAACGAGCAGTACTTC. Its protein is CASSPKQSNEQYF.

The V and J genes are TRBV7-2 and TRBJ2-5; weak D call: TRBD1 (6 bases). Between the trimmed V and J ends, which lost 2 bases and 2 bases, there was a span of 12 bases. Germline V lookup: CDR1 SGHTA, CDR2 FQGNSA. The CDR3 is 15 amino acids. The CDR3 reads CASSLWWGRQETQYF. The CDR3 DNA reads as TGTGCCAGCAGCTTATGGTGGGGGCGACAAGAGACCCAGTACTTC.

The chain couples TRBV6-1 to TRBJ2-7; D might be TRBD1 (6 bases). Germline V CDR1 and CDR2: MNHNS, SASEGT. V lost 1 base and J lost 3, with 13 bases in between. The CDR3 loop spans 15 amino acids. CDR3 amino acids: CASSEGVTGYYEQYF. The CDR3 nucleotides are TGTGCCAGCAGTGAAGGAGTGACAGGTTACTACGAGCAGTACTTC.

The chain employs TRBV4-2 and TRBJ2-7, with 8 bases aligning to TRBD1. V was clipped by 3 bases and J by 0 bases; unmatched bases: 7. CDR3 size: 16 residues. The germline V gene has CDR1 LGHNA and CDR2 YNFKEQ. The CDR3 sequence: CASSQAQGDLSYEQYF. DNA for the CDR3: TGTGCCAGCAGCCAGGCACAGGGGGACCTCTCCTACGAGCAGTACTTC.

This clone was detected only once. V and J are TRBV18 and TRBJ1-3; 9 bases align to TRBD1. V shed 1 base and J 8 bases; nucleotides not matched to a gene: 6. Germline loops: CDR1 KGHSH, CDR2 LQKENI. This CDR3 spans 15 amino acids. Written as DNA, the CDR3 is TGTGCCAGCTCACCACGGGACAGGGTGGAAGACACCATATATTTT. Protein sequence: CASSPRDRVEDTIYF.

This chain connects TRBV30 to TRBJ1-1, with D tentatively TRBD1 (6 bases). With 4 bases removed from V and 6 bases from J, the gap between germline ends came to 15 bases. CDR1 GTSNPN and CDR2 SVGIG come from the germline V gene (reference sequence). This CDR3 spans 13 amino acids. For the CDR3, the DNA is TGTGCCTGGAAGACAGGAGGTCTATCTGAAGCTTTCTTT. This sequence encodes CAWKTGGLSEAFF.

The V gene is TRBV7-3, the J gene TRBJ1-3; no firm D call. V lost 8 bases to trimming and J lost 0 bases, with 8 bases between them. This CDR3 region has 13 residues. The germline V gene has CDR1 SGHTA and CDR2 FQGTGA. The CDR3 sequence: CASGRDSGNTIYF. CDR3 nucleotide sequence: TGTGCCAGCGGCCGGGACTCTGGAAACACCATATATTTT. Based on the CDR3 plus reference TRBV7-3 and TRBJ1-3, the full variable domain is GAGVSQTPSNKVTEKGKYVELRCDPISGHTALYWYRQSLGQGPEFLIYFQGTGAADDSGLPNDRFFAVRPEGSVSTLKIQRTERGDSAVYLCASGRDSGNTIYFGEGSWLTVV.

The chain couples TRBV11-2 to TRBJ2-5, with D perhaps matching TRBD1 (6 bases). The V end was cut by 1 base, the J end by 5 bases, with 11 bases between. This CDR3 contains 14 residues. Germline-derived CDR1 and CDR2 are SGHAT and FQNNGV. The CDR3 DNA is TGTGCCAGCAGCTTAGTATCAGGGGACGAGACCCAGTACTTC. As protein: CASSLVSGDETQYF. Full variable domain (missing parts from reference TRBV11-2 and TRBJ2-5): EAGVAQSPRYKIIEKRQSVAFWCNPISGHATLYWYQQILGQGPKLLIQFQNNGVVDDSQLPKDRFSAERLKGVDSTLKIQPAKLEDSAVYLCASSLVSGDETQYFGPGTRLLVL.

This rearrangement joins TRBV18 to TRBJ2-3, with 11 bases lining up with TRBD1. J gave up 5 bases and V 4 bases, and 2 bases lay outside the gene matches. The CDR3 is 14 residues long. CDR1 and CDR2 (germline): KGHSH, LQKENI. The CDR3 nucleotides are TGTGCCAGCTCACGGACAGGGGGCAGAGATACGCAGTATTTT. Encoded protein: CASSRTGGRDTQYF.

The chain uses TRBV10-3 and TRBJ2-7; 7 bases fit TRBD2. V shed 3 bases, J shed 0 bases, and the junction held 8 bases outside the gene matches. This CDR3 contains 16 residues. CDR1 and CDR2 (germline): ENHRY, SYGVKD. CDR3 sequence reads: CAISDRGRASSYEQYF. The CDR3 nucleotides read TGTGCCATCAGTGATCGCGGGAGAGCGAGCTCCTACGAGCAGTACTTC.

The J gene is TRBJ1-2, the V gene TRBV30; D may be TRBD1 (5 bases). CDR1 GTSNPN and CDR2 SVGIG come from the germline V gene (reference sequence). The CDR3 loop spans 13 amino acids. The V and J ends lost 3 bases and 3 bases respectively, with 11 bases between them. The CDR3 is CAWRLQDHYGYTF. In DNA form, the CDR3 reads TGTGCCTGGAGACTACAGGACCACTATGGCTACACCTTC.

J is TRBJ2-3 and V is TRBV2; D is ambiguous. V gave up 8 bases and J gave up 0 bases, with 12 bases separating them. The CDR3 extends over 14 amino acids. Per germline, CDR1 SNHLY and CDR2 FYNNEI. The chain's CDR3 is CASVPLLSTDTQYF. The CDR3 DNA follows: TGTGCCAGCGTTCCCCTCTTGAGCACAGATACGCAGTATTTT. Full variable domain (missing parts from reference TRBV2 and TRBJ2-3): EPEVTQTPSHQVTQMGQEVILRCVPISNHLYFYWYRQILGQKVEFLVSFYNNEISEKSEIFDDQFSVERPDGSNFTLKIRSTKLEDSAMYFCASVPLLSTDTQYFGPGTRLTVL.

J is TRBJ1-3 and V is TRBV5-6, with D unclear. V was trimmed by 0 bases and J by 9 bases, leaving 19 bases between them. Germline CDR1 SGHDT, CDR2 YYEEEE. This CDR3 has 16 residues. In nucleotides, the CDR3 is TGTGCCAGCAGCTTGGAGCCCGCGACGACTATAGGCACCATATATTTT. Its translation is CASSLEPATTIGTIYF.

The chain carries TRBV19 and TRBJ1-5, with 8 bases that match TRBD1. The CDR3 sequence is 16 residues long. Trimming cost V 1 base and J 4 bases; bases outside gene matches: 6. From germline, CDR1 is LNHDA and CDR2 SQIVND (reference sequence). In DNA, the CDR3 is TGTGCCAGTAGTATAGGAGCGGGACAGGAAAATCAGCCCCAGCATTTT. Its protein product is CASSIGAGQENQPQHF. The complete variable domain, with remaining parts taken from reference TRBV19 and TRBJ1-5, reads DGGITQSPKYLFRKEGQNVTLSCEQNLNHDAMYWYRQDPGQGLRLIYYSQIVNDFQKGDIAEGYSVSREKKESFPLTVTSAQKNPTAFYLCASSIGAGQENQPQHFGDGTRLSIL.

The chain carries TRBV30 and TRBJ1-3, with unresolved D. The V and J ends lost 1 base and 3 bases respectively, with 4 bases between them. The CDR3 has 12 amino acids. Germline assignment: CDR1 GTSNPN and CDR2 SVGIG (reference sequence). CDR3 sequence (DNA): TGTGCCTGGAGTGCCAATGGAAACACCATATATTTT. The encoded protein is CAWSANGNTIYF.